Each of the 4 T cell receptor beta chains below was sequenced from the same sample in a study of blood T cell repertoires in COVID-19. The protocol was immunoSEQ multiplex PCR, while the TCRdb copy is restricted to in-frame clones and leaves out a portion. The sample shows about 270,000 clones, 85% of them seen only once. Sequencing used PBMCs or T cells enriched from blood (not recorded which). Receptors originate from a woman aged 50 to 65 with acute COVID-19.

The CDR3 protein is CASSITRRGTYNEQFF. CDR3 sequence (DNA): TGTGCCAGTAGTATAACCCGCAGGGGTACATACAATGAGCAGTTCTTC. This chain joins TRBV19 and TRBJ2-1; possible D gene TRBD1, 6 bases. This CDR3 region has 16 residues. The V end was cut by 2 bases, the J end by 4 bases, with 15 bases between. From germline, CDR1 is LNHDA and CDR2 SQIVND (reference sequence).

The chain carries TRBV7-8 and TRBJ2-1; 10 bases fit TRBD2. CDR1 SGHVS and CDR2 FQNEAQ come from the germline V gene. The CDR3 loop spans 18 amino acids. J lost 1 base, V lost 3 bases, and 9 bases had no gene match. The CDR3 region has the DNA TGTGCCAGCAGCTTCCGACCCGCACTAGCGGGGTCCTACAATGAGCAGTTCTTC. Translating it yields CASSFRPALAGSYNEQFF.

The V gene is TRBV25-1, the J gene TRBJ2-7; 9 bases line up with TRBD1. Germline V gene lookup returns CDR1 MGHDK and CDR2 SYGVNS. The CDR3 is 15 amino acids. With 4 bases clipped from V and 2 bases from J, the junction kept 6 bases outside the gene matches. The CDR3 bases are TGTGCCAGCAGTGTGGGGACAGGGTACACCTACGAGCAGTACTTC. Its translation: CASSVGTGYTYEQYF.

This clone has only a few counts. The chain has TRBV9 and TRBJ1-5, with D possibly TRBD1 on 6 matching bases. V lost 4 bases to trimming and J lost 0 bases, with 11 bases between them. Germline V gene sequence: CDR1 SGDLS, CDR2 YYNGEE. The CDR3 spans 15 residues. The CDR3 loop reads CASSLDSYSNQPQHF. The CDR3 DNA sequence: TGTGCCAGCAGCCTGGACAGCTATAGCAATCAGCCCCAGCATTTT.